One and the same sample provided the 8 T cell receptor beta chains below, sequenced in a study of monozygotic twins with inflammatory bowel disease. After re-calling the 5' RACE reads, TCRdb lists one entry per CDR3 protein, DNA absent. The sample table sets out fewer than 550,000 distinct CDR3 sequences. What was sequenced was blood. These receptor sequences come from a human donor with ulcerative colitis or Crohn's disease, or a healthy co-twin of an affected twin (not recorded which).

This CDR3 reads CSARVGSNQPQHF. The chain joins TRBV20-1 to TRBJ1-5. Germline V gene data show CDR1 as DFQATT and CDR2 as SNEGSKA (reference sequence). The CDR3 has 13 amino acids.

This chain links TRBV28 with TRBJ2-3. The V gene's germline CDR1 is MDHEN and CDR2 SYDVKM. The CDR3 is 14 residues long. This CDR3 is CASSLRSNGDTQYF.

The rearrangement joins TRBV7-2 to TRBJ1-2; TCRdb lists TRBD1, though no DNA is available to test this call. CDR1 and CDR2 (germline): SGHTA, FQGNSA. There are 14 residues in the CDR3. CDR3 sequence reads: CASSRQDGNYGYTF. The full variable domain, in which reference TRBV7-2 and TRBJ1-2 provide the parts outside the CDR3, is GAGVSQSPSNKVTEKGKDVELRCDPISGHTALYWYRQSLGQGLEFLIYFQGNSAPDKSGLPSDRFSAERTGGSVSTLTIQRTQQEDSAVYLCASSRQDGNYGYTFGSGTRLTVV.

V is TRBV27 and J is TRBJ1-3; the D call from TCRdb, TRBD1, cannot be confirmed without DNA. CDR3 length: 15 residues. From germline, CDR1 is MNHEY and CDR2 SMNVEV (reference sequence). The CDR3 spells CASSLTGSTGNTIYF.

The rearrangement joins TRBV7-9 to TRBJ1-2. The CDR3 is 15 residues long. Germline loops: CDR1 SEHNR, CDR2 FQNEAQ (reference sequence). The CDR3 here is CASSLVGQSHYGYTF.

This rearrangement joins TRBV5-1 to TRBJ2-1; TCRdb lists TRBD2, though no DNA is available to test this call. Germline values: CDR1 SGHRS, CDR2 YFSETQ. This CDR3 spans 17 amino acids. CDR3 protein: CASSLEFASRTYNEQFF.

The chain recombines TRBV20-1 with TRBJ2-5; TCRdb calls TRBD2, which cannot be checked without DNA. Germline V gene sequence: CDR1 DFQATT, CDR2 SNEGSKA (reference sequence). The CDR3 has 15 residues. The CDR3 loop is CSASDLAGGPRTQYF.

This sequence joins TRBV12-3 or TRBV12-4 and TRBJ2-2; TCRdb's D call, TRBD2, is unchecked because there is no DNA. There are 17 residues in the CDR3. CDR3 protein: CASRTDLAGGPAGELFF.